The T cell receptor (beta chain) under discussion was sequenced for a study of shared clonotypes between healthy human individuals. Study conclusions and caveats: How much donors shared clonotypes was expected to be affected by sequencing depth. The donor pool, a small one, limited the genetic and exposure-history diversity represented.

V gave up 2 bases and J gave up 9 bases, with 10 bases separating them. Germline assignment: CDR1 LGHNT and CDR2 FRNRAP. The CDR3 spans 12 residues. As for this clone: Its specificity is unknown.

Sequencing was performed with immunoSEQ multiplex PCR; in TCRdb, only in-frame clones are kept and a portion is missing. The profile shows some 2,000,000 clones, 90% to 95% of them singletons. What was sequenced was naive CD4+ T cells sorted from blood. Sample subset: CD45RA+ positively selected. The source of this sequence is a man between 18 and 29 years old in good health. This chain links TRBV12-5 with TRBJ2-5, with D maybe TRBD2 (5 bases). As DNA, the CDR3 is TGTGCTAGTGGTTTGAGGCCCGGGGCCCAGTACTTC. The encoded protein is CASGLRPGAQYF.